This T cell receptor beta chain derives from a study of Ad26.COV2.S vaccination and SARS-CoV-2 variants. As for the study in general: Once, or twice with 56 days between doses, Ad26.COV2.S was given intramuscularly.

V gave up 0 bases and J gave up 4 bases, with 6 bases separating them. The CDR3 runs to 13 residues. Per the germline V gene, CDR1 is SGHNT and CDR2 is YYREEE (reference sequence). The treatment denotes: roughly 20 received Ad26.COV2.S at low or high dose, single or two shots; roughly five received placebo; per-sample allocation not given. Collection of samples fell on day 63 after the first vaccine or placebo injection. Ad26 vector vaccine expressed Wuhan-strain SARS-CoV-2 spike. Profiling relied on immunoSEQ multiplex PCR, and the TCRdb table lists in-frame clones only, not all of them. The data hold some 520,000 clones, with around 88% observed a single time.

The source was peripheral blood, collected in a trial of Ad26.COV2.S vaccine versus placebo. V usage is TRBV5-4 and J usage is TRBJ2-3, with D unresolved. This sequence originates from a person aged 18-65 years who received the Ad26.COV2.S COVID-19 vaccine or a placebo. CDR3 amino acids: CASSLGPSDTQYF. CDR3 DNA: TGTGCCAGCAGCTTGGGGCCTTCAGATACGCAGTATTTT.